This entry lists 15 T cell receptor beta chains sequenced from one sample in a study of blood T cell repertoires in COVID-19. Assay used: immunoSEQ multiplex PCR; TCRdb lists only in-frame clones, some missing. The sample shows over 90,000 clones, approximately 89% of them seen only once. The sequenced material came from peripheral blood. The receptors were sampled from a human donor in a cohort sampled during active COVID-19.

The rearrangement uses TRBV10-3 and TRBJ2-2, with 8 bases matching TRBD2. Germline trimming cut 2 bases from V and 0 bases from J; bases unmatched to any gene: 2. The germline V gene encodes CDR1 ENHRY and CDR2 SYGVKD. The CDR3 totals 16 residues. CDR3: CAISENSGANTGELFF. CDR3 nucleotides: TGTGCCATCAGTGAGAATAGCGGGGCGAACACCGGGGAGCTGTTTTTT.

The chain carries TRBV28 and TRBJ2-7; D might be TRBD2 (5 bases). The length of the CDR3 is 12 residues. V was trimmed by 8 bases and J by 2 bases, leaving 10 bases between them. Germline V gives CDR1 MDHEN, CDR2 SYDVKM. CDR3 in amino acids: CASVDWAYEQYF. In nucleotides, the CDR3 is TGTGCCAGCGTGGACTGGGCCTACGAGCAGTACTTC.

The CDR3 reads CASSRVVQETQYF. The CDR3 coding sequence is TGTGCCAGCAGTCGGGTTGTTCAAGAGACCCAGTACTTC. The chain joins TRBV6-5 to TRBJ2-5; D not resolved. Trimming shortened V by 5 bases and J by 2 bases, and 9 bases separated the two germline ends. This CDR3 region has 13 residues. Germline V lookup: CDR1 MNHEY, CDR2 SVGAGI.

This clone was counted once. The rearrangement uses TRBV2 and TRBJ2-1; 11 positions agree with TRBD2. Germline loops: CDR1 SNHLY, CDR2 FYNNEI. The CDR3 covers 14 residues. With 3 bases clipped from V and 9 bases from J, the junction kept 4 bases outside the gene matches. CDR3 bases: TGTGCCAGCAGTGACAGGCTAGCGGGAGGTGAGCAGTTCTTC. It codes for CASSDRLAGGEQFF. Supplemented by reference TRBV2 and TRBJ2-1, the full variable domain reads EPEVTQTPSHQVTQMGQEVILRCVPISNHLYFYWYRQILGQKVEFLVSFYNNEISEKSEIFDDQFSVERPDGSNFTLKIRSTKLEDSAMYFCASSDRLAGGEQFFGPGTRLTVL.

This clone appeared a few times. J is TRBJ2-3 and V is TRBV20-1, with D uncertain. CDR1 is DFQATT and CDR2 is SNEGSKA in the germline V gene (reference sequence). Trimming pared 3 bases from V and 5 bases from J, leaving 15 bases between. The CDR3 has 14 residues. CDR3 DNA: TGCAGTGCTAGTACGGGTAGTCGTGGAGATACGCAGTATTTT. It encodes CSASTGSRGDTQYF.

V is TRBV6-5 and J is TRBJ2-6, with D hard to call. V was pared by 2 bases and J by 0 bases, with 8 bases between. In germline, CDR1 is MNHEY, CDR2 SVGAGI. This CDR3 contains 16 residues. CDR3 sequence reads: CASSYNSNSGANVLTF. In DNA form, the CDR3 reads TGTGCCAGCAGTTACAATTCAAACTCTGGGGCCAACGTCCTGACTTTC.

The V call is TRBV6-5, the J call TRBJ2-7; TRBD2 matches at 12 bases. Germline assignment: CDR1 MNHEY and CDR2 SVGAGI. The CDR3 is 15 residues long. V gave up 6 bases and J gave up 3 bases; unmatched junction bases: 6. The CDR3 nucleotides read TGTGCCAGCAGCCAAGGGACTAGCGGGTTCTACGAGCAGTACTTC. Its protein is CASSQGTSGFYEQYF.

This chain joins TRBV19 and TRBJ1-3; D may be TRBD1 (5 bases). There are 14 residues in the CDR3. Germline loops: CDR1 LNHDA, CDR2 SQIVND (reference sequence). Trimming pared 5 bases from V and 2 bases from J, leaving 10 bases between. The CDR3 region is CASSPTGAGNTIYF. The CDR3 region has the DNA TGTGCCAGTAGTCCCACGGGGGCTGGAAACACCATATATTTT.

The chain employs TRBV6-2 or TRBV6-3 and TRBJ2-2, with D hard to call. In germline, CDR1 is MNHEY, CDR2 SVGEGT. Trimming shortened V by 1 base and J by 0 bases, and 18 bases separated the two germline ends. The CDR3 runs to 19 residues. CDR3 sequence (DNA): TGTGCCAGCAGTTACTTCGCGTCTCGGCGGATCCCGAACACCGGGGAGCTGTTTTTT. This gives the protein CASSYFASRRIPNTGELFF.

This chain joins TRBV6-6 and TRBJ1-5, with TRBD1 matching over 10 bases. V shed 6 bases, J shed 4 bases, and the junction held 3 bases outside the gene matches. The CDR3 length is 14 residues. The germline V gene has CDR1 MNHNY and CDR2 SVGAGI (reference sequence). In nucleotides, the CDR3 is TGTGCCAGCAGACTGGACAGGGGGAATCAGCCCCAGCATTTT. The encoded protein is CASRLDRGNQPQHF.

This chain joins TRBV6-5 and TRBJ2-1; possible D gene TRBD2, 6 bases. Germline CDR1 reads MNHEY; CDR2 reads SVGAGI. The V end lost 6 bases, the J end lost 8 bases, and 20 bases lay between the germline ends. The CDR3 consists of 15 residues. The CDR3 DNA sequence: TGTGCCAGCAGGCCCCCCGTTGGGGAGGCCCATGAGCAGTTCTTC. Protein: CASRPPVGEAHEQFF.

The chain combines TRBV6-4 with TRBJ2-1; 14 nucleotides match TRBD2. Germline CDR1 MRHNA, CDR2 SNTAGT. The CDR3 consists of 15 residues. The V segment lost 5 bases and the J segment 6 bases; nucleotides outside the gene matches: 3. The CDR3 loop is CASSLGLAGVNEQFF. CDR3 sequence (DNA): TGTGCCAGCAGTTTGGGACTAGCGGGAGTCAATGAGCAGTTCTTC.

This rearrangement joins TRBV6-1 to TRBJ2-4; TRBD2 aligns across 8 bases. The germline gives CDR1 MNHNS, CDR2 SASEGT. The length of the CDR3 is 15 residues. Unmatched junction bases numbered 5, after V lost 1 base and J lost 6 bases. The CDR3 nucleotides are TGTGCCAGCAGTGAAGAACTAGCGGTCCTAAACATTCAGTACTTC. This encodes CASSEELAVLNIQYF.

This chain joins TRBV6-1 and TRBJ1-2; no clear D. The CDR3 length is 13 residues. Germline CDR1 reads MNHNS; CDR2 reads SASEGT. Trimming removed 3 bases at V and 4 bases at J, with 9 bases between. DNA of the CDR3: TGTGCCAGCAGTGAGAACAGCCCCTATGGCTACACCTTC. Encoded protein: CASSENSPYGYTF.

This clone occurred once. The chain is built from TRBV28 and TRBJ1-2, with D possibly TRBD1 on 5 matching bases. The CDR3 runs 14 residues. Germline loops: CDR1 MDHEN, CDR2 SYDVKM. V gave up 2 bases and J gave up 2 bases, with 9 bases separating them. The CDR3 DNA is TGTGCCAGCAGTTTACAGGGATCGAACTATGGCTACACCTTC. Protein product: CASSLQGSNYGYTF.